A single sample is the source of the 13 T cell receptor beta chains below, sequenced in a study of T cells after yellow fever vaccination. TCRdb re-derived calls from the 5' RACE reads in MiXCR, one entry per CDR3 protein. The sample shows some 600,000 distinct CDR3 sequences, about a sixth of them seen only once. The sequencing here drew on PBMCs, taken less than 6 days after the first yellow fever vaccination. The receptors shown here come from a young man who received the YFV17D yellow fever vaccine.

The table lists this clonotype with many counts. Written as DNA, the CDR3 is TGCGCCAGCAGCTTGGCCGGCCGGACCGGGGAGCTGTTTTTT. Translated, it gives CASSLAGRTGELFF. The gene calls are TRBV5-1 and TRBJ2-2; no clear D. V gave up 0 bases and J gave up 5 bases, with 8 bases separating them. The CDR3 is made up of 14 amino acids. Germline CDR1 and CDR2: SGHRS and YFSETQ.

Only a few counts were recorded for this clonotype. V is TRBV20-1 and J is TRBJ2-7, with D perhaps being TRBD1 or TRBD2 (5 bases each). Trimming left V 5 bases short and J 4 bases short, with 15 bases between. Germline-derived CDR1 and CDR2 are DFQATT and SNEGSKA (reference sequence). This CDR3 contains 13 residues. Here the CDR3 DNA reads TGCAGTGCTTCGCTCGGGGCGGATTACGAGCAGTACGTC. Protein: CSASLGADYEQYV.

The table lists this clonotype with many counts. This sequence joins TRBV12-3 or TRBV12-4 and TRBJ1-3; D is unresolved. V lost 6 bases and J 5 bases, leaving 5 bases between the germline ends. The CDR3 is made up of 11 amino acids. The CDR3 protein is CASSTRNTIYF. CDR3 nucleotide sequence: TGTGCCAGCAGCACCAGAAACACCATATATTTT.

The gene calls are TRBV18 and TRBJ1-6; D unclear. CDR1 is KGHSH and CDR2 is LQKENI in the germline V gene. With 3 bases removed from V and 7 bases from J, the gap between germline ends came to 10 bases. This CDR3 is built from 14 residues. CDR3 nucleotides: TGTGCCAGCTCACCTCTGGGCCCCAATTCACCCCTCCACTTT. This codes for CASSPLGPNSPLHF.

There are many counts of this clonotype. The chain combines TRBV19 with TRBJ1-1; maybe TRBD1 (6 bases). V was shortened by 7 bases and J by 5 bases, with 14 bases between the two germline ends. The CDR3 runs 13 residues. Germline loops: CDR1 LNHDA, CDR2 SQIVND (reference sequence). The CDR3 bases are TGTGCCAGTACTCCCCTAGGGGGGACTGAAGCTTTCTTT. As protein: CASTPLGGTEAFF. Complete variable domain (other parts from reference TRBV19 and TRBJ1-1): DGGITQSPKYLFRKEGQNVTLSCEQNLNHDAMYWYRQDPGQGLRLIYYSQIVNDFQKGDIAEGYSVSREKKESFPLTVTSAQKNPTAFYLCASTPLGGTEAFFGQGTRLTVV.

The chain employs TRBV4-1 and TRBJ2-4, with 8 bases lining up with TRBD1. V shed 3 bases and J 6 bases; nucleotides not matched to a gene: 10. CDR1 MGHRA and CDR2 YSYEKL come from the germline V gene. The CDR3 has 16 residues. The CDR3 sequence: CASSQPRTGSRNIQYF. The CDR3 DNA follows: TGCGCCAGCAGCCAGCCTCGGACAGGGTCGAGAAACATTCAGTACTTC.

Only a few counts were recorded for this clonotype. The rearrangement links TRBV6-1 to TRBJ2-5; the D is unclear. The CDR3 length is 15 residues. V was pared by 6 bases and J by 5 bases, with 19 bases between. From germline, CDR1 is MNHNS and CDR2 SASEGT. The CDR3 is CASRLAETVPETQYF. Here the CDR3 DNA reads TGTGCCAGCAGACTGGCCGAAACAGTGCCGGAGACCCAGTACTTC.

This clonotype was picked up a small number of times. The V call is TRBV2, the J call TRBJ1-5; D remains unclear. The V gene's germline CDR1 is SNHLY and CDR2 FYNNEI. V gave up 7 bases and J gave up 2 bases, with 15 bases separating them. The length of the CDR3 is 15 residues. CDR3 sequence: CASTALTGGNQPQHF. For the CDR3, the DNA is TGTGCCAGCACGGCGCTCACCGGCGGCAATCAGCCCCAGCATTTT.

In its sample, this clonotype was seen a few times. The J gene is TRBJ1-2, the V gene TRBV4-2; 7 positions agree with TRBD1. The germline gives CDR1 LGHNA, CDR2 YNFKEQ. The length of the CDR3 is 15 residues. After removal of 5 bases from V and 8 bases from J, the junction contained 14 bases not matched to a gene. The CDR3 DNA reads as TGTGCCAGCAGCTTTGCAGGGGGAATTCGAGAGGGCTACACCTTC. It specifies CASSFAGGIREGYTF.

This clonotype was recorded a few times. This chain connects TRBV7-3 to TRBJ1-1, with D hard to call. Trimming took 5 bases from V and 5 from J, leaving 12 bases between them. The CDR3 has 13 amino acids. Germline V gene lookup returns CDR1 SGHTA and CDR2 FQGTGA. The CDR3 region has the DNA TGTGCCAGCAGCCCCCCCCGCTCGACTGAAGCTTTCTTT. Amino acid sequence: CASSPPRSTEAFF.

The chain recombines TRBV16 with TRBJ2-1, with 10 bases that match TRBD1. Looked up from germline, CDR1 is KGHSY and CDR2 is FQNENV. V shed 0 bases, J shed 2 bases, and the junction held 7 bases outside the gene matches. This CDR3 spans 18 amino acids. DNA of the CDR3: TGTGCCAGCAGCCAATCCCCTCGGACAGGGGGGACCTACAATGAGCAGTTCTTC. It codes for CASSQSPRTGGTYNEQFF.

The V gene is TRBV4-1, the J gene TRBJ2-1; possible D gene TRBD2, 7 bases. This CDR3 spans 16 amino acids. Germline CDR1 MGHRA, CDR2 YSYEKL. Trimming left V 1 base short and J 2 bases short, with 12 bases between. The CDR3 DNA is TGCGCCAGCAGCCAAGGGGAGGGGGGGGCCTACAATGAGCAGTTCTTC. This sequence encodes CASSQGEGGAYNEQFF.

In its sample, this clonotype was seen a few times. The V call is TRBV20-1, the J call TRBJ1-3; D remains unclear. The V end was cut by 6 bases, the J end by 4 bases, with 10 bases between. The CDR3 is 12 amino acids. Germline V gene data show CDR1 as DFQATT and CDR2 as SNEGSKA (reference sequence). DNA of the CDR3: TGCAGTGCCCCAGGTTCGGGAAACACCATATATTTT. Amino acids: CSAPGSGNTIYF.